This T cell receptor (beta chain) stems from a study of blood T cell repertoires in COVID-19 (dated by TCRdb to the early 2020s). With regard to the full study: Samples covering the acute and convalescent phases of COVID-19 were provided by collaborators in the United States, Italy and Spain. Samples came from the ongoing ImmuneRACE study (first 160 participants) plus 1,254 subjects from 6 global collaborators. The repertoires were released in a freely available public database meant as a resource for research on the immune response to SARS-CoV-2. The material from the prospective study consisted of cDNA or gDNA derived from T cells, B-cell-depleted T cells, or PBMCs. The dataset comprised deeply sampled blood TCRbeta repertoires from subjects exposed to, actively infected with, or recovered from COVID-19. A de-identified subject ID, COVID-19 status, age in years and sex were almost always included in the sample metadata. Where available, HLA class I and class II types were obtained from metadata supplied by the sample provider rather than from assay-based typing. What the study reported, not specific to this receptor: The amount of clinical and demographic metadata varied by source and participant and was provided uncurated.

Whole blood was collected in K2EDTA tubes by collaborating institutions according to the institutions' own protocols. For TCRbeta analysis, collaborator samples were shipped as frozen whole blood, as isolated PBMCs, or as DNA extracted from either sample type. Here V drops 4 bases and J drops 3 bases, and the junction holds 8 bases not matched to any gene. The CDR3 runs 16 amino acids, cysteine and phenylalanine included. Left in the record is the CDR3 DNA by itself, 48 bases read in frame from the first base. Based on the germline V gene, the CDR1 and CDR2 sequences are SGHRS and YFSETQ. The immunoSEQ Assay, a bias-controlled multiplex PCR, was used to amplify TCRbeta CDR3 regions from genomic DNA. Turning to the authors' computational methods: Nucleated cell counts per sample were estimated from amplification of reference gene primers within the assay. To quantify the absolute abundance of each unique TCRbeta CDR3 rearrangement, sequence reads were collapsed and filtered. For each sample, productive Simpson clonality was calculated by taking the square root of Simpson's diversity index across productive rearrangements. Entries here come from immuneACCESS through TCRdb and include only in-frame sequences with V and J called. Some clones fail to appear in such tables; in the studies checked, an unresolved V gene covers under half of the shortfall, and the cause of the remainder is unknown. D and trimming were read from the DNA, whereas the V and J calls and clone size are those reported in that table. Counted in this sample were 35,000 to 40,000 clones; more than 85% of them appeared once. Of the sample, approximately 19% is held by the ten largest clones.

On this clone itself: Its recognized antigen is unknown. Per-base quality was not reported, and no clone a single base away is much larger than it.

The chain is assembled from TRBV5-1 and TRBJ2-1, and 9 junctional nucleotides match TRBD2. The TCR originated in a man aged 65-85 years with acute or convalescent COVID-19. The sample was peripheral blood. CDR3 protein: CASSQPGLAVYNEQFF. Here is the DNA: TGCGCCAGCAGCCAGCCGGGACTAGCTGTCTACAATGAGCAGTTCTTC.